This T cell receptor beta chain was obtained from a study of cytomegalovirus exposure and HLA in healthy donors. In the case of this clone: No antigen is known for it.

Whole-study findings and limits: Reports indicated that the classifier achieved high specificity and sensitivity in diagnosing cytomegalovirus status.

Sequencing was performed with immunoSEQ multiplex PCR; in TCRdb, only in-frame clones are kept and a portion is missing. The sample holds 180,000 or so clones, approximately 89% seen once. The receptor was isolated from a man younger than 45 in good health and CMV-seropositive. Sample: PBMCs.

The CDR3 DNA reads as TGTGCCAGCAGCTTTGAGGGGGGTTACCAAGAGACCCAGTACTTC. Translating gives CASSFEGGYQETQYF. The rearrangement links TRBV5-6 to TRBJ2-5; the D call may be TRBD1 or TRBD2 (6 bases each). Trimming pared 2 bases from V and 0 bases from J, leaving 11 bases between. CDR1 and CDR2 from the germline V gene are SGHDT and YYEEEE. This CDR3 region has 15 residues. Combining the CDR3 with reference TRBV5-6 and TRBJ2-5 gives the whole variable domain DAGVTQSPTHLIKTRGQQVTLRCSPKSGHDTVSWYQQALGQGPQFIFQYYEEEERQRGNFPDRFSGHQFPNYSSELNVNALLLGDSALYLCASSFEGGYQETQYFGPGTRLLVL.